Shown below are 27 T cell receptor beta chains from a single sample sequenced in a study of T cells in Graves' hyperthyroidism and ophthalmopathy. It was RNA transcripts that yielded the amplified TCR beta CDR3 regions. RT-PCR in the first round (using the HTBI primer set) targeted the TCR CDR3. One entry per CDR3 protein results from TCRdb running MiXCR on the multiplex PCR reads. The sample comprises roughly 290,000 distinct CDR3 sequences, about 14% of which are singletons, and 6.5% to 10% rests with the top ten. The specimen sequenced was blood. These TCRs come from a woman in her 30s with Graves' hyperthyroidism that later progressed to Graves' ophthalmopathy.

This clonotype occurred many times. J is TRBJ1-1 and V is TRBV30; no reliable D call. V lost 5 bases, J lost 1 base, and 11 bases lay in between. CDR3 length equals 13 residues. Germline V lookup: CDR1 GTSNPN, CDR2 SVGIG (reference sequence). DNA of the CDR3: TGTGCCTGGCAGCGCGGGTGGAACACTGAAGCTTTCTTT. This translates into CAWQRGWNTEAFF.

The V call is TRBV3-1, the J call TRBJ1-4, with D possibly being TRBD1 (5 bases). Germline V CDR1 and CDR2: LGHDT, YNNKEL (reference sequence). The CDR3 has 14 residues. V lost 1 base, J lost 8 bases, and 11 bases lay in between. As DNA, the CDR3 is TGTGCCAGCAGCCAAGGGCGGGGCGGGGAAAAACTGTTTTTT. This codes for CASSQGRGGEKLFF.

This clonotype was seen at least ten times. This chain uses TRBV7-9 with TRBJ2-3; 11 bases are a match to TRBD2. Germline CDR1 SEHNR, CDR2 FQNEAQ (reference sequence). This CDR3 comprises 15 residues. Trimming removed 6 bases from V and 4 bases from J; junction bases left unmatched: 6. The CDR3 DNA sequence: TGTGCCAGCAGACCACTAGCGGGAGAAGCAGATACGCAGTATTTT. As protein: CASRPLAGEADTQYF.

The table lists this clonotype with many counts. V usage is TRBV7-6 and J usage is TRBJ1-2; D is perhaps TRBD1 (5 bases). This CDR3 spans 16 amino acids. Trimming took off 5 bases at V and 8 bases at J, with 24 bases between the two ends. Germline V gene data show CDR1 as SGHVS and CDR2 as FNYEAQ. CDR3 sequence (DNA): TGTGCCAGCAGCCCCATTAACGGGGCTAGAACGTCCGGCTACACCTTC. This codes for CASSPINGARTSGYTF.

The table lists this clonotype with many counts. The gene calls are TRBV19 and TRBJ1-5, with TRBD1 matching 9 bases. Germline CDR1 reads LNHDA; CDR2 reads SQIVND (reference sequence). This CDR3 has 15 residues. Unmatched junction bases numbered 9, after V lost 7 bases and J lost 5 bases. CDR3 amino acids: CASKPQDRGDQPQHF. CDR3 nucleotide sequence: TGTGCCAGTAAGCCCCAGGACAGGGGAGATCAGCCCCAGCATTTT.

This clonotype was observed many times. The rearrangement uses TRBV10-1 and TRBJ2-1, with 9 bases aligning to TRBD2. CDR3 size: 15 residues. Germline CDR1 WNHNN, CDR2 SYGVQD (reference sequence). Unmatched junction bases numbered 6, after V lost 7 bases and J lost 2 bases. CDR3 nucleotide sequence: TGCGCCAGCAACTTAGCGGGAGCGGCCTACAATGAGCAGTTCTTC. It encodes CASNLAGAAYNEQFF.

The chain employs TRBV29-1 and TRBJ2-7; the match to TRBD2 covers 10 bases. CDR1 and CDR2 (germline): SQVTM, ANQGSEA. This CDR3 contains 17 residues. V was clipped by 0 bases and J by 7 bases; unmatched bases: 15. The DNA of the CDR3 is TGCAGCGTTGAAGATCCATCGCGGGTAGCGGGAGGTGAGGAGCAGTACTTC. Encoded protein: CSVEDPSRVAGGEEQYF.

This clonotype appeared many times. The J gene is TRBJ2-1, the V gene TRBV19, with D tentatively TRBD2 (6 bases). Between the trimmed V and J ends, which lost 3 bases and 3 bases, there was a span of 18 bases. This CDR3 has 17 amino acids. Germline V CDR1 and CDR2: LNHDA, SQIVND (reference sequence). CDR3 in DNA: TGTGCCAGTAGTATTGGAGCGGGTAATATCCTCTACAATGAGCAGTTCTTC. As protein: CASSIGAGNILYNEQFF. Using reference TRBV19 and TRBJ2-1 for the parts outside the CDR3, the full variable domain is DGGITQSPKYLFRKEGQNVTLSCEQNLNHDAMYWYRQDPGQGLRLIYYSQIVNDFQKGDIAEGYSVSREKKESFPLTVTSAQKNPTAFYLCASSIGAGNILYNEQFFGPGTRLTVL.

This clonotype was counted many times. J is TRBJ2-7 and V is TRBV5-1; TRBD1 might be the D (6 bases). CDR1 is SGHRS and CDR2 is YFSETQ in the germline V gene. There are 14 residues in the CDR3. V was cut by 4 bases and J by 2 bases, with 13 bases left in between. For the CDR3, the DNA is TGCGCCAGCAGCCCTGGACAGTCGGCCTACGAGCAGTACTTC. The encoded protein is CASSPGQSAYEQYF.

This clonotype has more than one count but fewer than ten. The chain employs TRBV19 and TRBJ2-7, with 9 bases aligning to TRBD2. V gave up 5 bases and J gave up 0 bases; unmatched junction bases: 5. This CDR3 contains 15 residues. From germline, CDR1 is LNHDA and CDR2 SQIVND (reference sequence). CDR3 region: CASSFLAGASYEQYF. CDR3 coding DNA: TGTGCCAGTAGTTTCTTAGCGGGGGCCTCCTACGAGCAGTACTTC.

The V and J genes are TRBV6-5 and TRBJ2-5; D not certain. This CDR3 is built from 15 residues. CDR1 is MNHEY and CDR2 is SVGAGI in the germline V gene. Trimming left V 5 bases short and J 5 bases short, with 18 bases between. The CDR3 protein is CASSLDPTSPETQYF. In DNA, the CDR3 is TGTGCCAGCAGTCTCGACCCAACCTCACCCGAGACCCAGTACTTC.

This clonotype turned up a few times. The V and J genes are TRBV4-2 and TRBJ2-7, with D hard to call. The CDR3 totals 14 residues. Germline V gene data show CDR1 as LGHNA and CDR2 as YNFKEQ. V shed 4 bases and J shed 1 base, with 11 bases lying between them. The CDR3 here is CASSLAPDSYEQYF. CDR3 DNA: TGTGCCAGCAGCCTAGCCCCGGATTCCTACGAGCAGTACTTC.

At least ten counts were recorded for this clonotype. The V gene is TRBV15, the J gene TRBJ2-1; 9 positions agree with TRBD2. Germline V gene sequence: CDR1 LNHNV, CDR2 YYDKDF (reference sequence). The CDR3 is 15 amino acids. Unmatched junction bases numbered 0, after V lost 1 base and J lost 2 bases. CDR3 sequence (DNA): TGTGCCACCAGCAGAGGGACTAGCGCCTACAATGAGCAGTTCTTC. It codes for CATSRGTSAYNEQFF. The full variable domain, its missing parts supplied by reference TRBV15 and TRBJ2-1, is DAMVIQNPRYQVTQFGKPVTLSCSQTLNHNVMYWYQQKSSQAPKLLFHYYDKDFNNEADTPDNFQSRRPNTSFCFLDIRSPGLGDTAMYLCATSRGTSAYNEQFFGPGTRLTVL.

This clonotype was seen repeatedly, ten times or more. The CDR3 loop is CASSQATPSNQPQHF. The CDR3 DNA reads as TGCGCCAGCAGCCAAGCAACCCCGAGTAATCAGCCCCAGCATTTT. The V and J genes are TRBV4-1 and TRBJ1-5, with D unclear. V lost 1 base, J lost 4 bases, and 11 bases lay in between. Germline CDR1 MGHRA, CDR2 YSYEKL. This CDR3 spans 15 amino acids.

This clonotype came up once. CDR3 nucleotide sequence: TGTGCCAGCAGCCTGGGGATCGAGGATGAGCAGTTCTTC. Its protein is CASSLGIEDEQFF. The chain is built from TRBV12-3 or TRBV12-4 and TRBJ2-1; D not certain. The V gene lost 6 bases and the J gene lost 8 bases, with 14 bases spanning the gap. The CDR3 runs 13 residues.

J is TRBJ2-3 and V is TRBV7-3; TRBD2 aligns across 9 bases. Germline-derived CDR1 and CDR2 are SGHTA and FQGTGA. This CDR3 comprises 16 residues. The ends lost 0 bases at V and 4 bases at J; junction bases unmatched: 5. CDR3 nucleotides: TGTGCCAGCAGCTTAACGCCTAGCGGGAATGCAGATACGCAGTATTTT. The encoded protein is CASSLTPSGNADTQYF. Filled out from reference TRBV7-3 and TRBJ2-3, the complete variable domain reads GAGVSQTPSNKVTEKGKYVELRCDPISGHTALYWYRQSLGQGPEFLIYFQGTGAADDSGLPNDRFFAVRPEGSVSTLKIQRTERGDSAVYLCASSLTPSGNADTQYFGPGTRLTVL.

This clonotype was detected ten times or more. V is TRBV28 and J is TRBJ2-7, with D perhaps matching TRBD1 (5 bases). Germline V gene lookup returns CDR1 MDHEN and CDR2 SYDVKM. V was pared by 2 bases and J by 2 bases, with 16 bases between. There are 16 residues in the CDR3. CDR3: CASSLQGLNPTYEQYF. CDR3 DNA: TGTGCCAGCAGTTTACAGGGCCTAAACCCAACCTACGAGCAGTACTTC.

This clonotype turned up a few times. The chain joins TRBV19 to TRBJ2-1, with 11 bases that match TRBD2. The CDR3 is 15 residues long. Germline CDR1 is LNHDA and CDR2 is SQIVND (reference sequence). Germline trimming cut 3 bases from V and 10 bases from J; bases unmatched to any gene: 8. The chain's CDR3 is CASSMGSGRAGEQFF. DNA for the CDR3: TGTGCCAGTAGTATGGGTAGCGGGAGGGCCGGAGAGCAGTTCTTC.

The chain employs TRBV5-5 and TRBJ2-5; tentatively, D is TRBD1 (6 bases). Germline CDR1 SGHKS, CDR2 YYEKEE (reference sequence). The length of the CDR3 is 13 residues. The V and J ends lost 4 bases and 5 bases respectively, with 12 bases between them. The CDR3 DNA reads TGTGCCAGCAGCCCCCGGGACAAGGAGACCCAGTACTTC. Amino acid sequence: CASSPRDKETQYF.

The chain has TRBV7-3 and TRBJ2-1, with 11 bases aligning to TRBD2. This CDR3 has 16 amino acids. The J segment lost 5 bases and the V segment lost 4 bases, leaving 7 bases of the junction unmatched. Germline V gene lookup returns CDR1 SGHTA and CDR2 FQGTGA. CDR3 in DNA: TGTGCCAGCAGCTCGGGGGGACTAGCGGTGGACAATGAGCAGTTCTTC. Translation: CASSSGGLAVDNEQFF.

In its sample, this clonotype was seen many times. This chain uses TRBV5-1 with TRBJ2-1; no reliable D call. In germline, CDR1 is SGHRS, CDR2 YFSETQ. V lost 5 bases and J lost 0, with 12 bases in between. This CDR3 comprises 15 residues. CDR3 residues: CASSSDGPSYNEQFF. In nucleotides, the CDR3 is TGCGCCAGCAGTTCCGACGGTCCCTCCTACAATGAGCAGTTCTTC.

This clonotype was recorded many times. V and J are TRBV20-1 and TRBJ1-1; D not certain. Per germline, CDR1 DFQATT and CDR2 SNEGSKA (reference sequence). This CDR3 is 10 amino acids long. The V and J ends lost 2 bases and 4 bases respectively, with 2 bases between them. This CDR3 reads CSARRTEAFF. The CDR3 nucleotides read TGCAGTGCTAGACGCACTGAAGCTTTCTTT.

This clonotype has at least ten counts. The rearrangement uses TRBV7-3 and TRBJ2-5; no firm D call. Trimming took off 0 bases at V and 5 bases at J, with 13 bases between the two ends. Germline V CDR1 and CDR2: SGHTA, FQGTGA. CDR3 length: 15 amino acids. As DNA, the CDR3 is TGTGCCAGCAGCTTAACGGGCGAGATCGGCGAGACCCAGTACTTC. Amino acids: CASSLTGEIGETQYF. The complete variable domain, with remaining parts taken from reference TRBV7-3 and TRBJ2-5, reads GAGVSQTPSNKVTEKGKYVELRCDPISGHTALYWYRQSLGQGPEFLIYFQGTGAADDSGLPNDRFFAVRPEGSVSTLKIQRTERGDSAVYLCASSLTGEIGETQYFGPGTRLLVL.

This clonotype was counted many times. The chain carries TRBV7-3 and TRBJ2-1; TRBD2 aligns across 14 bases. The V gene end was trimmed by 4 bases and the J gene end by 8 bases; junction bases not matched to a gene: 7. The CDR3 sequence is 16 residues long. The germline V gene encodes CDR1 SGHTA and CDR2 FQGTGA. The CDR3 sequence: CASSSHGLAGGDEQFF. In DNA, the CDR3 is TGTGCCAGCAGCTCCCATGGACTAGCGGGAGGCGATGAGCAGTTCTTC.

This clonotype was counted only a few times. The CDR3 coding sequence is TGTGCCAGCAGCTCTCTAGCGGGAGGGAACAATGAGCAGTTCTTC. This gives the protein CASSSLAGGNNEQFF. This chain connects TRBV5-6 to TRBJ2-1; 12 bases are shared with TRBD2. Germline CDR1 and CDR2: SGHDT and YYEEEE. J lost 5 bases, V lost 3 bases, and 3 bases had no gene match. This CDR3 is built from 15 residues. The variable domain in full, with the rest retrieved from reference TRBV5-6 and TRBJ2-1, is DAGVTQSPTHLIKTRGQQVTLRCSPKSGHDTVSWYQQALGQGPQFIFQYYEEEERQRGNFPDRFSGHQFPNYSSELNVNALLLGDSALYLCASSSLAGGNNEQFFGPGTRLTVL.

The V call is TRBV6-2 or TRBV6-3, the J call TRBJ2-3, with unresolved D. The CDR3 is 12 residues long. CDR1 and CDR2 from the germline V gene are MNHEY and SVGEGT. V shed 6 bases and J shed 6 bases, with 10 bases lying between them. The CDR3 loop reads CASSPEPDTQYF. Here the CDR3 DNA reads TGTGCCAGCAGCCCCGAGCCCGATACGCAGTATTTT.

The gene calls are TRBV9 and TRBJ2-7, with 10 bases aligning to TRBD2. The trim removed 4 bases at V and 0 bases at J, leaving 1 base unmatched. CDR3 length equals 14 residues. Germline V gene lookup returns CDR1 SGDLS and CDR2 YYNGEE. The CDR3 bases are TGTGCCAGCAGCCCTAGCGGGGGCTCCTACGAGCAGTACTTC. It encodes CASSPSGGSYEQYF.